A selection of T cell receptor beta chains follows, all from one sample in a study of T cell repertoires in cytomegalovirus infection. TCRdb ran MiXCR on the reads and lists one entry per CDR3 protein. Found here are about half a million distinct CDR3 sequences, more than 30% of them singletons; the top ten hold 15% to 20%. Their recognized antigens are unknown. The sample here was cultured PBMCs, taken from culture after CMV antigen stimulation. Receptors were obtained from a human donor in good health (CMV status not recorded). Some clones in this sample may be carry-over from other donors' samples. CDR3s leave out the opening cysteine and the closing phenylalanine or tryptophan.

CDR3 length | V gene | CDR3 protein
11 | TRBV6-7 | ASSYRGWTEAF
14 | TRBV7-2 | ASSLKGGDSYNEQF
12 | TRBV7-4 | ASSLAVRTGELF
12 | TRBV27 | ASSLIRGGGELF
15 | TRBV4-2 | ASSQEGILAGGDEQY
13 | TRBV29-1 | SVTGSARSTDTQY
15 | TRBV10-3 | ATAPVPGQGATGELF
13 | TRBV2 | ASRPGQASTDTQY
12 | TRBV7-2 | ASSSGQPQETQY
11 | TRBV29-1 | SVLDPGANVLT
13 | TRBV27 | ASSLFRQTTGELF
12 | TRBV7-9 | ASSRNSQGETQY
13 | TRBV20-1 | SARDRGQVRNEQF
9 | TRBV20-1 | SAPRGREQY
13 | TRBV2 | ASSKEGGAWDEQF
12 | TRBV6-2/TRBV6-3 | ASKRLAAQETQY
11 | TRBV19 | ASGQADPGELF
13 | TRBV6-5 | ASSPLGGRGDTQY
11 | TRBV6-2/TRBV6-3 | ASKSTGGDGYT
14 | TRBV12-3/TRBV12-4 | ASSLKAPSSGNTIY
11 | TRBV20-1 | SAPAWGSYEQY
16 | TRBV27 | ASRWTGGVLSGANVLT
11 | TRBV10-2 | ASRETGTDTQY
11 | TRBV29-1 | SVAMAMDTEAF
10 | TRBV2 | ASSGRGYEQF